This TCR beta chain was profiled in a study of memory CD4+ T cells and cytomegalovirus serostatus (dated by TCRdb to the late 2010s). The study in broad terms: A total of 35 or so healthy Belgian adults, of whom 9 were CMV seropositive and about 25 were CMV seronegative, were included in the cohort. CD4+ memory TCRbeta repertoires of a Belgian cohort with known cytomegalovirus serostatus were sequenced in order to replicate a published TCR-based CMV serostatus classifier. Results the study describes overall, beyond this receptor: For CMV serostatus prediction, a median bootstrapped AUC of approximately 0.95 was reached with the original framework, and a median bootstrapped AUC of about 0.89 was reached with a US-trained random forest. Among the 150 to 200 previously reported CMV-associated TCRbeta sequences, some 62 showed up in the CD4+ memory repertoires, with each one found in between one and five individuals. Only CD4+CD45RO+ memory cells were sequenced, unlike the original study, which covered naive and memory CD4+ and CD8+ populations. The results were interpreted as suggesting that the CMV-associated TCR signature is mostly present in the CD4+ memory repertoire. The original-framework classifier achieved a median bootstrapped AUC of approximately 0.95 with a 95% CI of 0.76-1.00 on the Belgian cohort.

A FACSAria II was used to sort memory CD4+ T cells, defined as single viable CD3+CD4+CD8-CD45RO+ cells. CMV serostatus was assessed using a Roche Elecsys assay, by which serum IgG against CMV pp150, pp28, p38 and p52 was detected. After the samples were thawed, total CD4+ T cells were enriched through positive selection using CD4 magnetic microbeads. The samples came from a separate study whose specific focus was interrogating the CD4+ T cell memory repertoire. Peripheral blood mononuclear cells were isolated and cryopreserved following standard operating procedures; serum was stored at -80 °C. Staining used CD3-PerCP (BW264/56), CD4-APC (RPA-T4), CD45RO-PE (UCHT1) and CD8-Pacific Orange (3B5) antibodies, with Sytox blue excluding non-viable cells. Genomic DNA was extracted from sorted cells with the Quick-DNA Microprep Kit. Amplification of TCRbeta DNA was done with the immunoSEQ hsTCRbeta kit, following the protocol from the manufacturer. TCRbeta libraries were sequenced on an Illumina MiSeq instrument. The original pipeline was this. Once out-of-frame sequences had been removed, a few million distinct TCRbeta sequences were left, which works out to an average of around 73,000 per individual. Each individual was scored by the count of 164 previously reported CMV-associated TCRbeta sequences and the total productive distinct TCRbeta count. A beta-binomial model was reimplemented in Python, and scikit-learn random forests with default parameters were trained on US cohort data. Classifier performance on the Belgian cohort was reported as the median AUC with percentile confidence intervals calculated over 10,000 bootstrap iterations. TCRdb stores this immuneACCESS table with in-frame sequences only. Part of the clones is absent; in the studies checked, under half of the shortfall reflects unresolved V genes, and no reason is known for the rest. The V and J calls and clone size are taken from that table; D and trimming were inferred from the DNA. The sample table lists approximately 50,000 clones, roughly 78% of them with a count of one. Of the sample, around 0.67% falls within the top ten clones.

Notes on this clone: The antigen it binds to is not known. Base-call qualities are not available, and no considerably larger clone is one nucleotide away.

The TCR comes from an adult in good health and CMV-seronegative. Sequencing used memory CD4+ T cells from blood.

The nucleotide sequence is TGTGCCAGCAGTTTGGTCGTCCCCGGGGCCAAAAACATTCAGTACTTC. It encodes CASSLVVPGAKNIQYF. Recombination linked TRBV28 to TRBJ2-4; the D gene is unclear. The cysteine opens and the phenylalanine closes a CDR3 of 16 amino acids. Just the 48-base CDR3 DNA is kept, in frame starting at base 1. The trim is 3 bases for V and 1 base for J, with a gap of 13 bases between the germline ends. The germline V gene specifies MDHEN as CDR1 and SYDVKM as CDR2. When the CDR3 is completed using the reference TRBV28 and TRBJ2-4 genes on either side, the full variable domain is DVKVTQSSRYLVKRTGEKVFLECVQDMDHENMFWYRQDPGLGLRLIYFSYDVKMKEKGDIPEGYSVSREKKERFSLILESASTNQTSMYLCASSLVVPGAKNIQYFGAGTRLSVL.